Following are 5 T cell receptor beta chains from one sample sequenced in a study of T cell responses to AZD1222 COVID-19 vaccine. Some clones are missing from TCRdb's copy, which holds only in-frame ones; the method was immunoSEQ multiplex PCR. The data show approximately 140,000 clones, roughly 90% seen once. Sequencing used peripheral blood, obtained 28 days after the second AZD1222 dose. The receptors here all came from an adult who received the AZD1222 COVID-19 vaccine.

J is TRBJ2-2 and V is TRBV7-9; the match to TRBD1 covers 7 bases. The CDR3 is 15 residues long. Germline lookup yields CDR1 SEHNR and CDR2 FQNEAQ (reference sequence). With 3 bases clipped from V and 2 bases from J, the junction kept 3 bases outside the gene matches. CDR3 sequence (DNA): TGTGCCAGCAGCTTGGACAGGATAAACACCGGGGAGCTGTTTTTT. Its translation is CASSLDRINTGELFF.

This chain joins TRBV7-2 and TRBJ1-2, with 7 bases aligning to TRBD1. Germline trimming cut 5 bases from V and 4 bases from J; bases unmatched to any gene: 10. This CDR3 spans 15 amino acids. From germline, CDR1 is SGHTA and CDR2 FQGNSA. CDR3 nucleotide sequence: TGTGCCAGCAGCCCACAAACAGGGGTCCGCTATGGCTACACCTTC. Its protein is CASSPQTGVRYGYTF.

This clone was counted only a few times. The rearrangement links TRBV3-1 (or the pseudogene TRBV3-2) to TRBJ1-4; possibly TRBD1 for D (6 bases). This CDR3 spans 14 amino acids. The germline gives CDR1 LGHDT, CDR2 YNNKEL (reference sequence). Trimming pared 4 bases from V and 8 bases from J, leaving 14 bases between. CDR3 amino acids: CASSPTWGQEKLFF. DNA for the CDR3: TGTGCCAGCAGCCCCACCTGGGGGCAAGAAAAACTGTTTTTT.

This clone showed up just once. The chain has TRBV3-1 (or the pseudogene TRBV3-2) and TRBJ2-7; 8 nucleotides align to TRBD2. The CDR3 is 12 amino acids. Germline CDR1 is LGHDT and CDR2 is YNNKEL (reference sequence). Trimming removed 4 bases from V and 5 bases from J; junction bases left unmatched: 1. The CDR3 sequence is CASSPGGHEQYF. The CDR3 DNA reads TGTGCCAGCAGCCCGGGAGGGCACGAGCAGTACTTC.

The chain employs TRBV28 and TRBJ2-1; no firm D call. Trimming took off 2 bases at V and 10 bases at J, with 9 bases between the two ends. The V gene's germline CDR1 is MDHEN and CDR2 SYDVKM. The CDR3 is 12 amino acids. CDR3 residues: CASSLGRKEQFF. As DNA, the CDR3 is TGTGCCAGCAGTTTAGGTCGGAAGGAGCAGTTCTTC.